The source of this T cell receptor beta chain is a study of blood T cell repertoires in COVID-19. Study context: From T cells, B-cell-depleted T cells, or PBMCs came the material, which was cDNA or gDNA.

Authors' analysis steps: Amplification from reference gene primers served as the basis for estimated nucleated cell counts. Profiling relied on immunoSEQ multiplex PCR, and the TCRdb table lists in-frame clones only, not all of them. For V, J and clone size, that table is used; D and trimming come from the DNA. There are almost 250,000 clones in the sample; 65% to 90% occur only once, and around 10% lies in the top ten. Germline V lookup: CDR1 SGHVS, CDR2 FQNEAQ. This CDR3 has 15 amino acids. The V segment lost 1 base and the J segment 4 bases; nucleotides outside the gene matches: 6. Recruitment covered under 25 US areas and drew participants whose ages spanned about 18 to 89 years. Participant reports of clinical history set cohort assignment.

Material: PBMCs or T cells enriched from blood (not recorded which). The J gene is TRBJ1-2, the V gene TRBV7-8; 7 nucleotides match TRBD1. The origin of this receptor is a woman aged 50 to 65 with acute COVID-19. CDR3 sequence: CASSLELRQGYGYTF. The CDR3, as DNA: TGTGCCAGCAGCTTAGAGTTGCGACAGGGCTATGGCTACACCTTC.